This T cell receptor (beta chain) came from a study of cytomegalovirus exposure and HLA in healthy donors. The CDR3 has 14 residues. Trimming cost V 7 bases and J 0 bases, with 10 bases left between them. CDR1 and CDR2 (germline): SGDLS, YYNGEE. This table comes from immunoSEQ multiplex PCR, and its TCRdb copy is limited to in-frame clones, with some not included. The sample records approximately 160,000 clones, 84% being singletons. The TCR originated in a young man in good health and CMV-seropositive. V usage is TRBV9 and J usage is TRBJ2-2, with D perhaps TRBD2 (6 bases). The sample consisted of PBMCs. Here the CDR3 reads CASRGTANTGELFF. As DNA, the CDR3 is TGTGCCAGCCGGGGGACCGCGAACACCGGGGAGCTGTTTTTT. Full variable domain (rest looked up from reference TRBV9 and TRBJ2-2): DSGVTQTPKHLITATGQRVTLRCSPRSGDLSVYWYQQSLDQGLQFLIQYYNGEERAKGNILERFSAQQFPDLHSELNLSSLELGDSALYFCASRGTANTGELFFGEGSRLTVL.